Each of the 25 T cell receptor beta chains below was sequenced from the same sample in a study of blood T cells in healthy people across ages. A second roughly 7 to 11 cycle PCR used barcoded and J-beta primers. One entry per CDR3 protein, called by TCRdb with MiXCR from the 5' RACE reads. The sample has approximately 680,000 distinct CDR3 sequences, roughly 32% seen once. Sample: blood. These receptors all come from an elderly woman in good health.

The chain links TRBV6-2 or TRBV6-3 to TRBJ2-4; D is uncertain. The DNA end is a closer match to TRBJ2-5, so the J assignment may be wrong. The CDR3 totals 13 residues. The germline V gene has CDR1 MNHEY and CDR2 SVGEGT. The CDR3 bases are TGTGCCAGCAGTACCGCCTCCAGAGAGACCCAGTACTTC. This sequence encodes CASSTASRETQYF.

This clonotype showed up many times. V gene TRBV15 combines with J gene TRBJ2-7; D remains unclear. The germline V gene has CDR1 LNHNV and CDR2 YYDKDF (reference sequence). V lost 0 bases and J 3 bases, leaving 9 bases between the germline ends. The CDR3 spans 14 residues. In DNA, the CDR3 is TGTGCCACCAGCAGAGATCGCGGAGTCTACGAGCAGTACTTC. Translating it yields CATSRDRGVYEQYF. The whole variable domain, filled in from reference TRBV15 and TRBJ2-7, reads DAMVIQNPRYQVTQFGKPVTLSCSQTLNHNVMYWYQQKSSQAPKLLFHYYDKDFNNEADTPDNFQSRRPNTSFCFLDIRSPGLGDTAMYLCATSRDRGVYEQYFGPGTRLTVT.

This clonotype was observed a handful of times. This chain joins TRBV7-2 and TRBJ2-2; D could derive from TRBD1 or TRBD2 (5 bases each). Germline-derived CDR1 and CDR2 are SGHTA and FQGNSA. The V end lost 4 bases, the J end lost 8 bases, and 14 bases lay between the germline ends. The CDR3 is 14 residues long. The CDR3, as DNA: TGTGCCAGCAGCTCTTTTCGAGGGGTTGGGGAGCTGTTTTTT. Amino acid sequence: CASSSFRGVGELFF.

A note on this clonotype: This may stem from a read error, because a much larger clone lies one nucleotide away. The CDR3 loop reads CASSEALPGARYGYTF. CDR3 coding DNA: TGTGCCAGCAGTGAAGCGCTTCCCGGGGCGCGCTATGGCTACACCTTC. The chain employs TRBV6-1 and TRBJ1-2; possible D gene TRBD1, 5 bases. This CDR3 has 16 amino acids. V lost 0 bases, J lost 4 bases, and 15 bases lay in between. CDR1 and CDR2 (germline): MNHNS, SASEGT.

This clonotype was recorded many times. The chain recombines TRBV5-1 with TRBJ2-1; 9 bases agree with TRBD2. In germline, CDR1 is SGHRS, CDR2 YFSETQ. CDR3 length: 15 residues. Trimming removed 5 bases from V and 6 bases from J; junction bases left unmatched: 9. This CDR3 reads CASSLAGALVNEQFF. For the CDR3, the DNA is TGCGCCAGCAGTTTAGCGGGGGCTCTTGTCAATGAGCAGTTCTTC.

V gene TRBV20-1 combines with J gene TRBJ2-1; D may be TRBD1 (5 bases). Germline CDR1 and CDR2: DFQATT and SNEGSKA (reference sequence). Between the trimmed V and J ends, which lost 4 bases and 3 bases, there was a span of 10 bases. The CDR3 extends over 13 amino acids. In DNA form, the CDR3 reads TGCAGTGCTAAAGGGGCTAACTACAATGAGCAGTTCTTC. Protein: CSAKGANYNEQFF.

Only one count was recorded for this clonotype. This chain connects TRBV4-2 to TRBJ2-5, with unresolved D. The DNA end is more similar to TRBJ2-7, so the J call may be wrong. The CDR3 covers 13 residues. Per the germline V gene, CDR1 is LGHNA and CDR2 is YNFKEQ. The CDR3 loop is CASSQEGRYEQYF. The CDR3 DNA is TGTGCCAGCAGCCAAGAAGGGCGGTACGAGCAGTACTTC.

In regard to this clonotype: A much more abundant neighbour one base away suggests this may be a read error. The chain joins TRBV20-1 to TRBJ2-7; D is unresolved. The CDR3 extends over 12 amino acids. V was shortened by 6 bases and J by 5 bases, with 14 bases between the two germline ends. The germline V gene has CDR1 DFQATT and CDR2 SNEGSKA (reference sequence). Written as DNA, the CDR3 is TGCAGTGCCATGGACCTGTCCCACGAGCAGTACTTC. It yields the protein CSAMDLSHEQYF.

In its sample, this clonotype was seen many times. The J gene is TRBJ1-6, the V gene TRBV5-1, with 9 positions matching TRBD1. The germline CDR1 and CDR2 sequences are SGHRS and YFSETQ. J gave up 7 bases and V 4 bases, and 6 bases lay outside the gene matches. The CDR3 length is 15 residues. The CDR3 bases are TGCGCCAGCAGCCTGGCCGGGACAGGGAATTCACCCCTCCACTTT. Encoded protein: CASSLAGTGNSPLHF.

This clonotype was seen repeatedly, ten times or more. The J gene is TRBJ2-3, the V gene TRBV20-1; D gene uncertain. V was clipped by 6 bases and J by 6 bases, with 10 bases between them. Germline V gene lookup returns CDR1 DFQATT and CDR2 SNEGSKA (reference sequence). The CDR3 has 11 amino acids. The CDR3 is CSAQEGDTQYF. CDR3 coding DNA: TGCAGTGCCCAGGAAGGGGATACGCAGTATTTT.

The chain recombines TRBV6-2 or TRBV6-3 with TRBJ1-5; D perhaps matches TRBD1 (6 bases). Deletions cut 5 bases from V and 6 bases from J, with 11 bases between. In germline, CDR1 is MNHEY, CDR2 SVGEGT. The CDR3 contains 13 residues. DNA of the CDR3: TGTGCCAGCAGTGCGGGGGCAACTCAGCCCCAGCATTTT. This sequence encodes CASSAGATQPQHF.

The sample holds many counts of this clonotype. The V gene is TRBV5-8, the J gene TRBJ2-3; D may match TRBD1 or TRBD2 (6 bases each). Trimming stripped 0 bases from V and 2 bases from J, with 13 bases between. Germline CDR1 reads SGHTS; CDR2 reads YDEGEE. CDR3 size: 16 residues. CDR3 bases: TGTGCCAGCAGCTTGGGAAGGGGGGCCAACACAGATACGCAGTATTTT. Protein product: CASSLGRGANTDTQYF.

In this sample, this clonotype turned up many times. This sequence joins TRBV15 and TRBJ2-5; TRBD1 is a possible D gene (6 bases). The CDR3 runs 16 residues. Germline CDR1 is LNHNV and CDR2 is YYDKDF (reference sequence). The germline V and J ends were trimmed by 6 bases and 3 bases, with 20 bases remaining between them. The CDR3 here is CATSRTGRSIKETQYF. As DNA, the CDR3 is TGTGCCACCAGTCGTACAGGGAGATCTATTAAAGAGACCCAGTACTTC.

This clonotype was observed at least ten times. V gene TRBV5-1 combines with J gene TRBJ2-1; TRBD2 aligns across 10 bases. The CDR3 sequence is 15 residues long. The junction had 7 bases not matched to a gene; V was cut back by 4 bases and J by 6 bases. Per the germline V gene, CDR1 is SGHRS and CDR2 is YFSETQ. The CDR3, as DNA: TGCGCCAGCAGCCCGCGGGTAGCGGGGGGCAATGAGCAGTTCTTC. It translates to CASSPRVAGGNEQFF.

This clonotype was seen repeatedly, ten times or more. The chain links TRBV12-3 or TRBV12-4 to TRBJ1-4; 8 positions match TRBD1. J was trimmed by 8 bases and V by 4 bases; bases with no gene match: 12. The CDR3 totals 16 residues. The CDR3 DNA reads TGTGCCAGCAGTTCAGGTGGACAGGGCGGGGGAGAAAAACTGTTTTTT. It translates to CASSSGGQGGGEKLFF.

This clonotype was recorded a few times. The genes are TRBV9 and TRBJ2-2; a possible D gene is TRBD2 (6 bases). CDR1 SGDLS and CDR2 YYNGEE come from the germline V gene. The CDR3 has 14 residues. With 6 bases removed from V and 5 bases from J, the gap between germline ends came to 14 bases. The CDR3 DNA reads as TGTGCCAGCACCCAAGGAGGGGCGACCGGGGAGCTGTTTTTT. Its protein product is CASTQGGATGELFF.

Ten or more counts support this clonotype. Possible read error: a much larger clone is one base away. The chain uses TRBV7-2 and TRBJ2-3, with 7 bases lining up with TRBD2. Germline V gives CDR1 SGHTA, CDR2 FQGNSA. The CDR3 spans 14 residues. The trim removed 4 bases at V and 2 bases at J, leaving 3 bases unmatched. The CDR3 protein is CASSCGLDTDTQYF. The CDR3 region has the DNA TGTGCCAGCAGCTGTGGACTAGACACAGATACGCAGTATTTT.

This clonotype has a handful of counts. The genes are TRBV20-1 and TRBJ1-6; the D gene is possibly TRBD1 (6 bases). There are 13 residues in the CDR3. CDR1 and CDR2 from the germline V gene are DFQATT and SNEGSKA (reference sequence). V was trimmed by 5 bases and J by 7 bases, leaving 12 bases between them. Here the CDR3 DNA reads TGCAGTGCTCCCAGGGGAGGGAATTCACCCCTCCACTTT. Its translation is CSAPRGGNSPLHF.

This clonotype occurred many times. The chain combines TRBV11-2 with TRBJ2-1; maybe TRBD1 (6 bases). V gave up 3 bases and J gave up 8 bases, with 11 bases separating them. Germline V gene data show CDR1 as SGHAT and CDR2 as FQNNGV. The CDR3 spans 13 residues. The CDR3 spells CASSFLGGHEQFF. In nucleotides, the CDR3 is TGTGCCAGCAGCTTCCTAGGGGGACATGAGCAGTTCTTC.

Note on this clonotype: With a much larger clone just one base away, this may be a read error. The CDR3 coding sequence is TGTGCCAGCAGCTCGACAGGCAGGCGGTTGAATTCACCCCCCCACTTT. Its translation is CASSSTGRRLNSPPHF. The V and J genes are TRBV6-5 and TRBJ1-6; D may be TRBD1 (6 bases). This CDR3 is built from 16 residues. The V gene's germline CDR1 is MNHEY and CDR2 SVGAGI.

The table lists this clonotype with many counts. The V gene is TRBV20-1, the J gene TRBJ2-7; 15 bases fit TRBD2. The germline V gene has CDR1 DFQATT and CDR2 SNEGSKA (reference sequence). This CDR3 has 17 amino acids. Trimming took 2 bases from V and 7 from J; bases not matched to a gene: 12. The CDR3 DNA is TGCAGTGCTAGACCTACCGGGACTAGCGGGGGGCCGGGTGAGCAGTACTTC. Protein product: CSARPTGTSGGPGEQYF.

This clonotype was detected only a few times. This chain uses TRBV28 with TRBJ2-3; 11 nucleotides line up with TRBD1. Looked up from germline, CDR1 is MDHEN and CDR2 is SYDVKM. This CDR3 has 16 amino acids. V was clipped by 0 bases and J by 4 bases; unmatched bases: 3. The CDR3 here is CASSLWGQGVADTQYF. CDR3 bases: TGTGCCAGCAGTTTATGGGGACAGGGGGTAGCAGATACGCAGTATTTT. Using reference TRBV28 and TRBJ2-3 for the parts outside the CDR3, the full variable domain is DVKVTQSSRYLVKRTGEKVFLECVQDMDHENMFWYRQDPGLGLRLIYFSYDVKMKEKGDIPEGYSVSREKKERFSLILESASTNQTSMYLCASSLWGQGVADTQYFGPGTRLTVL.

The chain couples TRBV10-3 to TRBJ2-7; possibly TRBD1 for D (5 bases). From germline, CDR1 is ENHRY and CDR2 SYGVKD. Trimming pared 10 bases from V and 10 bases from J, leaving 23 bases between. The CDR3 is made up of 13 amino acids. The CDR3 nucleotides are TGTGCCACCTCGCCCCAGGGTGGTGGGGCCCAGTACTTC. This codes for CATSPQGGGAQYF.

CDR3 bases: TGTGCCAGCAGTCGCCCGTTCCCACGCGGGTGGGGTGAGCAGTTCTTC. This encodes CASSRPFPRGWGEQFF. This chain links TRBV7-2 with TRBJ2-1; D perhaps matches TRBD2 (5 bases). V lost 6 bases, J lost 9 bases, and 24 bases lay in between. Germline V lookup: CDR1 SGHTA, CDR2 FQGNSA. The CDR3 has 16 residues.

The chain couples TRBV12-3 or TRBV12-4 to TRBJ2-3; D might be TRBD2 (6 bases). CDR3 length: 14 residues. V lost 4 bases, J lost 6 bases, and 14 bases lay in between. CDR3 in amino acids: CASSSGLRGDTQYF. Here the CDR3 DNA reads TGTGCCAGCAGTTCGGGACTGAGAGGGGATACGCAGTATTTT.